The rows below give T cell receptor beta chains drawn from one sample of a study of T cells in Graves' hyperthyroidism and ophthalmopathy. TCRdb called the multiplex PCR reads again in MiXCR, with one record for every CDR3 protein. The sample lists 500,000 to 750,000 distinct CDR3 sequences, about 15% occurring once. What was sequenced was blood. These receptors were obtained from a young woman with Graves' hyperthyroidism. CDR3s leave out the opening cysteine and the closing phenylalanine or tryptophan. Each record gives: V gene, D gene, J gene, CDR3 protein. D genes are given only for firm matches.

V: TRBV3-1; D: NA; J: TRBJ1-1; CDR3: ASSKQGTNTEAF
V: TRBV29-1; D: NA; J: TRBJ2-7; CDR3: SVRAGDEQY
V: TRBV19; D: NA; J: TRBJ2-7; CDR3: ASSKSGQSSYEQY
V: TRBV12-3/TRBV12-4; D: NA; J: TRBJ1-2; CDR3: ASSLVPRELKNYGYT
V: TRBV13; D: NA; J: TRBJ1-1; CDR3: ASTAAGIGAF
V: TRBV11-2; D: NA; J: TRBJ1-6; CDR3: ASSSQNSPLH
V: TRBV7-8; D: NA; J: TRBJ1-1; CDR3: ASSSTPRATEAF
V: TRBV6-5; D: TRBD1; J: TRBJ2-5; CDR3: ASSWDRAGKTQY
V: TRBV12-5; D: NA; J: TRBJ2-2; CDR3: ASGLVLGGLNGELF
V: TRBV14; D: TRBD1; J: TRBJ1-2; CDR3: ASSQTTGGFYGYT
V: TRBV3-1; D: TRBD1; J: TRBJ2-7; CDR3: ASSQGTAVTTYEQY
V: TRBV10-2; D: TRBD2; J: TRBJ2-1; CDR3: ASSYSGRAFNEQF
V: TRBV5-8; D: TRBD2; J: TRBJ2-3; CDR3: ASSLPGLAGITDTQY
V: TRBV7-9; D: TRBD1; J: TRBJ1-1; CDR3: ASSNRGVLEAF
V: TRBV18; D: TRBD1; J: TRBJ1-1; CDR3: ASSPQGASTEAF
V: TRBV7-2; D: TRBD2; J: TRBJ2-3; CDR3: ASSLPGLAGDAQMDTQY
V: TRBV28; D: NA; J: TRBJ2-2; CDR3: ASSVSLFGTPEDGELF
V: TRBV18; D: TRBD2; J: TRBJ2-1; CDR3: ASSPSREGNNEQF
V: TRBV6-5; D: TRBD1; J: TRBJ1-3; CDR3: ASSYNRGSGNTIY
V: TRBV19; D: NA; J: TRBJ2-7; CDR3: ASSITGSADEQY
V: TRBV10-3; D: NA; J: TRBJ2-7; CDR3: AISGSGSEQY
V: TRBV14; D: NA; J: TRBJ2-3; CDR3: ASSPVGGTDTQY
V: TRBV7-2; D: NA; J: TRBJ2-7; CDR3: ASSFRQSSYEQY
V: TRBV18; D: NA; J: TRBJ2-7; CDR3: ASSWNDNSYEQY
V: TRBV20-1; D: NA; J: TRBJ1-1; CDR3: SAVQAGRNTEAF
V: TRBV5-1; D: NA; J: TRBJ2-7; CDR3: ASSFREHEQY
V: TRBV20-1; D: TRBD1; J: TRBJ1-3; CDR3: SVRTGGNTIY
V: TRBV20-1; D: TRBD1; J: TRBJ2-7; CDR3: SASAGTGILEQY
V: TRBV2; D: TRBD2; J: TRBJ2-3; CDR3: ASSEELPGLEADTQY
V: TRBV30; D: TRBD1; J: TRBJ2-1; CDR3: AWSASGDSEQF
V: TRBV7-2; D: NA; J: TRBJ2-7; CDR3: ASSTRQVAGEQY
V: TRBV6-6; D: TRBD1; J: TRBJ2-1; CDR3: ASSYGTVGTNEQF
V: TRBV2; D: NA; J: TRBJ2-7; CDR3: ASPKGEQY
V: TRBV20-1; D: TRBD2; J: TRBJ2-1; CDR3: SAESGSSNEQF
V: TRBV12-3/TRBV12-4; D: TRBD1; J: TRBJ1-1; CDR3: ASSLARAGGLNTEAF
V: TRBV24-1; D: NA; J: TRBJ2-2; CDR3: ATSANKNTGELF
V: TRBV15; D: NA; J: TRBJ1-5; CDR3: ATSRGQWGVRGGNQPQH
V: TRBV18; D: NA; J: TRBJ2-7; CDR3: ASSPEPTAYEQY
V: TRBV7-8; D: TRBD2; J: TRBJ2-2; CDR3: ASSYGLAWELF
V: TRBV6-1; D: TRBD1; J: TRBJ2-7; CDR3: ASSPPLGQALYEQY
V: TRBV10-3; D: NA; J: TRBJ2-7; CDR3: AIRDPRAAGPYEQY
V: TRBV18; D: NA; J: TRBJ1-3; CDR3: ASSPRPGLSGNTIY
V: TRBV5-1; D: NA; J: TRBJ2-1; CDR3: ASSLGQGINEQF
V: TRBV18; D: NA; J: TRBJ1-3; CDR3: ASSQETGRDTIY
V: TRBV20-1; D: TRBD1; J: TRBJ1-5; CDR3: SARTGPYSNQPQH
V: TRBV29-1; D: NA; J: TRBJ1-1; CDR3: SVEDGTLGDF
V: TRBV20-1; D: NA; J: TRBJ2-3; CDR3: SAREGSDATDTQY
V: TRBV12-5; D: TRBD1; J: TRBJ1-2; CDR3: ASGIGQGESYGYT
V: TRBV10-3; D: NA; J: TRBJ2-2; CDR3: AISDAGQGGGELF
V: TRBV30; D: NA; J: TRBJ2-5; CDR3: AWRGSETQY